This T cell receptor beta chain was recovered during a study of cytomegalovirus exposure and HLA in healthy donors. Study outcomes and limitations: Sequencing likely generated an artifact that appeared as a cluster of highly shared sequence variants. The study flagged some 170 TCR beta chains as cytomegalovirus-associated. Generally TCR sequences proved uncommon, though certain public TCRs appeared in numerous donors. Accurate prediction of most subjects' HLA-A and HLA-B alleles from TCR beta sequences was reported.

A remark on this clone: As yet, its antigen is unknown.

It was with 60 Vbeta and 13 Jbeta primers that the PCR ran. Profiling relied on immunoSEQ multiplex PCR, and the TCRdb table lists in-frame clones only, not all of them. The sample includes some 140,000 clones, about two thirds seen only once; the top ten take under 5.5%. The CDR3 length is 14 residues. V lost 2 bases and J 3 bases, leaving 10 bases between the germline ends. Looked up from germline, CDR1 is MNHEY and CDR2 is SVGAGI. The sequence came from a man aged 50-59 years in good health and CMV-seropositive. V usage is TRBV6-5 and J usage is TRBJ1-2; D unresolved. Input material: PBMCs. In DNA, the CDR3 is TGTGCCAGCAGTTACGGAGGGTTGGACTATGGCTACACCTTC. It encodes CASSYGGLDYGYTF.